Presented here are 18 T cell receptor beta chains from one specimen sequenced in a study of cytomegalovirus exposure and HLA in healthy donors. With 60 Vbeta and 13 Jbeta primers, the PCR was carried out. Generated by immunoSEQ multiplex PCR, the TCRdb table keeps only in-frame clones and is missing some. This sample has under 200,000 clones, with roughly 77% found just once. Sequenced sample: PBMCs. The receptors were sampled from a male donor in good health and CMV-seronegative.

The chain combines TRBV2 with TRBJ2-7, with 9 bases fitting TRBD1. This CDR3 has 17 amino acids. CDR1 is SNHLY, CDR2 FYNNEI, per germline. V gave up 7 bases and J gave up 3 bases; unmatched junction bases: 16. The CDR3 here is CASKQGAMGSGNYEQYF. For the CDR3, the DNA is TGTGCCAGCAAACAGGGGGCCATGGGTAGCGGAAACTACGAGCAGTACTTC.

The chain links TRBV2 to TRBJ1-2; D might be TRBD1 (5 bases). The ends were cut back, 4 bases at V and 7 bases at J, with 16 bases in the middle. CDR3 size: 14 residues. Germline loops: CDR1 SNHLY, CDR2 FYNNEI. CDR3 nucleotide sequence: TGTGCCAGCAGTGGCGGGGCTCCGAGTGGTGGCTACACCTTC. Translated, it gives CASSGGAPSGGYTF. Full variable domain (outside the CDR3, taken from reference TRBV2 and TRBJ1-2): EPEVTQTPSHQVTQMGQEVILRCVPISNHLYFYWYRQILGQKVEFLVSFYNNEISEKSEIFDDQFSVERPDGSNFTLKIRSTKLEDSAMYFCASSGGAPSGGYTFGSGTRLTVV.

The rearrangement links TRBV6-1 to TRBJ1-5; possibly TRBD1 for D (6 bases). V shed 6 bases and J shed 2 bases, with 11 bases lying between them. The germline CDR1 and CDR2 sequences are MNHNS and SASEGT. The CDR3 extends over 14 amino acids. CDR3 residues: CASRGARGNQPQHF. The CDR3 coding sequence is TGTGCCAGCAGGGGGGCCAGGGGCAATCAGCCCCAGCATTTT.

This chain uses TRBV27 with TRBJ2-1; 8 positions match TRBD2. The ends lost 5 bases at V and 6 bases at J; junction bases unmatched: 12. Germline CDR1 MNHEY, CDR2 SMNVEV (reference sequence). There are 16 residues in the CDR3. CDR3 DNA: TGTGCCAGCAGTCCCTCTACGGGGGGGATCCCCAATGAGCAGTTCTTC. The encoded protein is CASSPSTGGIPNEQFF.

J is TRBJ1-1 and V is TRBV7-3, with a possible D match to TRBD1 (6 bases). This CDR3 region has 13 residues. From germline, CDR1 is SGHTA and CDR2 FQGTGA. Trimming cost V 3 bases and J 2 bases, with 7 bases left between them. The CDR3 sequence is CASSLDRNTEAFF. The CDR3 DNA follows: TGTGCCAGCAGCTTGGACAGAAACACTGAAGCTTTCTTT. The full variable domain, in which reference TRBV7-3 and TRBJ1-1 provide the parts outside the CDR3, is GAGVSQTPSNKVTEKGKYVELRCDPISGHTALYWYRQSLGQGPEFLIYFQGTGAADDSGLPNDRFFAVRPEGSVSTLKIQRTERGDSAVYLCASSLDRNTEAFFGQGTRLTVV.

The CDR3 sequence: CASSVRGREQYF. CDR3 nucleotide sequence: TGTGCCAGCTCAGTTCGGGGTAGGGAGCAGTACTTC. The J gene is TRBJ2-7, the V gene TRBV18; tentative D call: TRBD2 (5 bases). The germline gives CDR1 KGHSH, CDR2 LQKENI. CDR3 length equals 12 residues. V was trimmed by 5 bases and J by 7 bases, leaving 12 bases between them.

The chain is built from TRBV2 and TRBJ2-1, with 7 bases identical to TRBD1. Unmatched junction bases numbered 14, after V lost 6 bases and J lost 15 bases. This CDR3 spans 13 amino acids. Germline loops: CDR1 SNHLY, CDR2 FYNNEI. The CDR3 here is CASSLGTPPGGFF. In DNA, the CDR3 is TGTGCCAGCAGCCTCGGGACCCCGCCAGGGGGGTTCTTC. Drawing the rest from reference TRBV2 and TRBJ2-1, the complete variable domain is EPEVTQTPSHQVTQMGQEVILRCVPISNHLYFYWYRQILGQKVEFLVSFYNNEISEKSEIFDDQFSVERPDGSNFTLKIRSTKLEDSAMYFCASSLGTPPGGFFGPGTRLTVL.

This clone has only one observation. V and J are TRBV27 and TRBJ2-5; D possibly corresponds to TRBD1 (6 bases). Trimming took off 5 bases at V and 8 bases at J, with 21 bases between the two ends. This CDR3 region has 15 residues. Germline V lookup: CDR1 MNHEY, CDR2 SMNVEV (reference sequence). This CDR3 is CASSRGQGTEITQYF. In nucleotides, the CDR3 is TGTGCCAGCAGTAGGGGCCAGGGGACGGAGATTACCCAGTACTTC.

There are a few counts of this clone. The V gene is TRBV28, the J gene TRBJ1-1; D unresolved. V shed 6 bases and J shed 1 base, with 12 bases lying between them. This CDR3 is built from 14 residues. Germline V CDR1 and CDR2: MDHEN, SYDVKM. The CDR3 DNA sequence: TGTGCCAGCAGGTACCTCAGTTCGAACACTGAAGCTTTCTTT. As protein: CASRYLSSNTEAFF. Together with reference TRBV28 and TRBJ1-1, the CDR3 gives the full variable domain: DVKVTQSSRYLVKRTGEKVFLECVQDMDHENMFWYRQDPGLGLRLIYFSYDVKMKEKGDIPEGYSVSREKKERFSLILESASTNQTSMYLCASRYLSSNTEAFFGQGTRLTVV.

This clone qualifies as medium-sized (0.01 to 0.1%). J is TRBJ2-1 and V is TRBV5-4; a weak D match, TRBD2 (6 bases). The CDR3 sequence is 13 residues long. Germline V lookup: CDR1 SGHNT, CDR2 YYREEE (reference sequence). The V and J ends lost 4 bases and 8 bases respectively, with 13 bases between them. CDR3 DNA: TGTGCCAGCAGCCGGGCCGGGGAGGATGAGCAGTTCTTC. It translates to CASSRAGEDEQFF.

The genes are TRBV30 and TRBJ2-1; 9 nucleotides agree with TRBD2. CDR3 length: 14 amino acids. V shed 3 bases, J shed 7 bases, and the junction held 7 bases outside the gene matches. The germline CDR1 and CDR2 sequences are GTSNPN and SVGIG (reference sequence). The CDR3, as DNA: TGTGCCTGGAGCGGGACTAGCAGGAGTAATGAGCAGTTCTTC. It translates to CAWSGTSRSNEQFF. Variable domain in full (rest from reference TRBV30 and TRBJ2-1): SQTIHQWPATLVQPVGSPLSLECTVEGTSNPNLYWYRQAAGRGLQLLFYSVGIGQISSEVPQNLSASRPQDRQFILSSKKLLLSDSGFYLCAWSGTSRSNEQFFGPGTRLTVL.

This clone has a single count. The rearrangement uses TRBV5-4 and TRBJ1-4; D remains ambiguous. Germline V gene data show CDR1 as SGHNT and CDR2 as YYREEE (reference sequence). Between the trimmed V and J ends, which lost 0 bases and 3 bases, there was a span of 12 bases. The CDR3 spans 16 residues. The CDR3 is CASSLDRGGSNEKLFF. The CDR3 DNA reads as TGTGCCAGCAGCTTGGATCGAGGCGGATCTAATGAAAAACTGTTTTTT.

This clone appeared a few times. The chain links TRBV5-1 to TRBJ2-7; 11 nucleotides line up with TRBD2. Germline V gene lookup returns CDR1 SGHRS and CDR2 YFSETQ. The CDR3 loop spans 14 amino acids. V was pared by 3 bases and J by 6 bases, with 5 bases of the junction left unmatched. In DNA form, the CDR3 reads TGCGCCAGCAGCTCACTAGCGGGAGTTGGCGAGCAGTACTTC. Protein sequence: CASSSLAGVGEQYF.

V and J are TRBV27 and TRBJ2-7; tentative D call: TRBD1 (6 bases). V gave up 6 bases and J gave up 7 bases, with 13 bases separating them. The CDR3 loop spans 12 amino acids. Germline assignment: CDR1 MNHEY and CDR2 SMNVEV (reference sequence). CDR3 amino acids: CASRTGTREQYF. CDR3 sequence (DNA): TGTGCCAGCAGAACAGGGACGAGGGAGCAGTACTTC.

The chain joins TRBV19 to TRBJ2-1, with D perhaps matching TRBD2 (6 bases). Germline-derived CDR1 and CDR2 are LNHDA and SQIVND (reference sequence). The CDR3 is 14 residues long. Between the trimmed V and J ends, which lost 3 bases and 6 bases, there was a span of 12 bases. CDR3 bases: TGTGCCAGTAGTATCGGCGGGGCGGGCAATGAGCAGTTCTTC. Translated: CASSIGGAGNEQFF.

This sequence joins TRBV10-3 and TRBJ1-1, with 7 positions matching TRBD1. Trimming cost V 4 bases and J 2 bases; bases outside gene matches: 13. This CDR3 is built from 17 residues. Germline CDR1 ENHRY, CDR2 SYGVKD. DNA of the CDR3: TGTGCCATCAGTGTACTTCCCGCCGGGACAGCTAACACTGAAGCTTTCTTT. Amino acids: CAISVLPAGTANTEAFF.

The chain is built from TRBV7-2 and TRBJ1-4; a weak D match, TRBD1 (5 bases). The germline V and J ends were trimmed by 7 bases and 3 bases, with 12 bases remaining between them. The CDR3 contains 14 residues. Germline V gives CDR1 SGHTA, CDR2 FQGNSA. The CDR3 DNA follows: TGTGCCAGCACCACTGGACACTCTAATGAAAAACTGTTTTTT. Its translation: CASTTGHSNEKLFF. Looking up the rest from reference TRBV7-2 and TRBJ1-4 gives the full variable domain: GAGVSQSPSNKVTEKGKDVELRCDPISGHTALYWYRQSLGQGLEFLIYFQGNSAPDKSGLPSDRFSAERTGGSVSTLTIQRTQQEDSAVYLCASTTGHSNEKLFFGSGTQLSVL.

CDR3 bases: TGTGCCAGTAGTACAGGGGTCCAAGAGACCCAGTACTTC. It yields the protein CASSTGVQETQYF. The chain employs TRBV19 and TRBJ2-5; possibly TRBD1 for D (6 bases). Trimming removed 4 bases at V and 1 base at J, with 7 bases between. CDR3 length: 13 amino acids. The germline V gene encodes CDR1 LNHDA and CDR2 SQIVND (reference sequence).